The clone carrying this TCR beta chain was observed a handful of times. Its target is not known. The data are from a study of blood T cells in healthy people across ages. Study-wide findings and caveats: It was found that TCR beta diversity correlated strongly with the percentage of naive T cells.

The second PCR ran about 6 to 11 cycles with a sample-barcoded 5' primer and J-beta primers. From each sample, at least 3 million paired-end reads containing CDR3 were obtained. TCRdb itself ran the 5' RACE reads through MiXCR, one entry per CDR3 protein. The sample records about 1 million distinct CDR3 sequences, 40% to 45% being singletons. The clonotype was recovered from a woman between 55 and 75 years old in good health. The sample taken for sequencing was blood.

This CDR3 reads CASSLRQADEQYF. CDR3 DNA sequence: TGTGCCAGCAGTCTAAGACAGGCGGATGAGCAGTACTTC. The chain combines TRBV27 with TRBJ2-5; possibly TRBD1 for D (6 bases). In germline, CDR1 is MNHEY, CDR2 SMNVEV (reference sequence). With 5 bases removed from V and 11 bases from J, the gap between germline ends came to 18 bases. The CDR3 runs to 13 residues.